The clone carrying this T cell receptor beta chain has a handful of counts. The antigen remains unidentified. The sample is drawn from a study of T cells after yellow fever vaccination. Trimming removed 4 bases from V and 0 bases from J, with 10 bases in between. This CDR3 contains 14 residues. Germline V gene data show CDR1 as MNHEY and CDR2 as SVGEGT. Researchers made TCR cDNA using 5'RACE template switching, and this step added a universal primer site and UMIs. TCRdb re-called the 5' RACE reads with MiXCR, one entry per CDR3 protein. The sample lists 620,000 or so distinct CDR3 sequences; about a sixth were seen once. Study-wide results and limits: A large majority of primary-vaccination clones showed up again after the booster (96% CD4, 85% to 90% CD8).

The V gene is TRBV6-2 or TRBV6-3, the J gene TRBJ2-7; D is unclear. The specimen comprised PBMCs, sampled 4 to 6 days after the first yellow fever vaccination. This TCR came from a man between 18 and 29 years old who received the YFV17D yellow fever vaccine. The CDR3 sequence: CASSSSQYSYEQYV. The CDR3 bases are TGTGCCAGCAGTTCCAGTCAGTACTCCTACGAGCAGTACGTC.